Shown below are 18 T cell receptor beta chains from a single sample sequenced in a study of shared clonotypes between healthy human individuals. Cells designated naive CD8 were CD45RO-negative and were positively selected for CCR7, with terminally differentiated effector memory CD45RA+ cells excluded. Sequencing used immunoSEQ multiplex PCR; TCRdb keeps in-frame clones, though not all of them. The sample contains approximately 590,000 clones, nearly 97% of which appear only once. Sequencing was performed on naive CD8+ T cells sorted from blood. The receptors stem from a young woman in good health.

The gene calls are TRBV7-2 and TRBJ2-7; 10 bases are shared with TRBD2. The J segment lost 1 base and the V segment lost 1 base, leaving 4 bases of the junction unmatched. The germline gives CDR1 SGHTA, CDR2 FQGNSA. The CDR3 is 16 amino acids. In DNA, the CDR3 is TGTGCCAGCAGCTTAGGAACACTAGCGGGATCCTACGAGCAGTACTTC. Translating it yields CASSLGTLAGSYEQYF.

The CDR3 spells CASGVDIQYF. The CDR3 nucleotides are TGTGCCAGCGGGGTCGACATTCAGTACTTC. V gene TRBV2 combines with J gene TRBJ2-4; D ambiguous. Trimming stripped 8 bases from V and 8 bases from J, with 7 bases between. CDR1 and CDR2 from the germline V gene are SNHLY and FYNNEI. The CDR3 extends over 10 amino acids.

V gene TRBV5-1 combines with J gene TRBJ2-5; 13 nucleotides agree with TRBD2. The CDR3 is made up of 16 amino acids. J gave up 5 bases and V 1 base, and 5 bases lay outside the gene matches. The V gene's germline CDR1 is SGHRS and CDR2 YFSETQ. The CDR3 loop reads CASSLTSGRASETQYF. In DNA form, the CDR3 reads TGCGCCAGCAGCTTGACTAGCGGGAGGGCGTCGGAGACCCAGTACTTC.

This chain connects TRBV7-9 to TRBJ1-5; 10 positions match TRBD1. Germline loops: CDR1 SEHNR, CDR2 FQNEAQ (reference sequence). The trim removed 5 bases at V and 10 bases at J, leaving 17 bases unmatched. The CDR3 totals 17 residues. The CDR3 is CASSLSYPGTGAGPQHF. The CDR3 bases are TGTGCCAGCAGCCTAAGCTATCCCGGGACAGGGGCTGGTCCCCAGCATTTT.

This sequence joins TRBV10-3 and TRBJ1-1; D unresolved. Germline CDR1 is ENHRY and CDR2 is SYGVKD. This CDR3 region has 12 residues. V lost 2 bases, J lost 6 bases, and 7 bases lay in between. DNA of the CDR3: TGTGCCATCAGTGAGGGATTGGCTGAAGCTTTCTTT. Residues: CAISEGLAEAFF.

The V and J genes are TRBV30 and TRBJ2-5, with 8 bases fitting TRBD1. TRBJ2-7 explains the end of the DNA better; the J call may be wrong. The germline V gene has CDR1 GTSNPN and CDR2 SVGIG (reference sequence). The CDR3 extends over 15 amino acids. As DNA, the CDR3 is TGTGCCTGGAGTACATCGGCCTTGACAGGGGACGAGCAGTACTTC. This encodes CAWSTSALTGDEQYF.

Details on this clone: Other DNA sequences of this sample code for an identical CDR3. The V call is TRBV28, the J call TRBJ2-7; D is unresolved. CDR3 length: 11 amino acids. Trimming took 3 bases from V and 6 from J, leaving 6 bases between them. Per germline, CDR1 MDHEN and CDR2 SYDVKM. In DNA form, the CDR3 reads TGTGCCAGCAGTTTCCTCGGCGAGCAGTACTTC. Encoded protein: CASSFLGEQYF.

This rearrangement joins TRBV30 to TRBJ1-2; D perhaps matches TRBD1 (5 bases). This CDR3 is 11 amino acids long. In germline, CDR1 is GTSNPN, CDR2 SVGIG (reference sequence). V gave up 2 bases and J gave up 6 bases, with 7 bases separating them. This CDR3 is CAWSQGDGYTF. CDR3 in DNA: TGTGCCTGGAGTCAGGGTGATGGCTACACCTTC.

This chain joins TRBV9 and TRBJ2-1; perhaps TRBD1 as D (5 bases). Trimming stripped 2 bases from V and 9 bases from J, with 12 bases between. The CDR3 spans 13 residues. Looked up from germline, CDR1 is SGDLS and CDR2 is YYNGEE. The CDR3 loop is CASSVQGGAEQFF. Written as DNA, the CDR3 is TGTGCCAGCAGCGTGCAGGGTGGGGCTGAGCAGTTCTTC.

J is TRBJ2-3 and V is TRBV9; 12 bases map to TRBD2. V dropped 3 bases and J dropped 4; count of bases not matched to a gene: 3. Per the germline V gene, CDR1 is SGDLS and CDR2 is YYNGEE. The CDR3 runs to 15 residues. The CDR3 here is CASSASGRDSDTQYF. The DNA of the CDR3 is TGTGCCAGCAGCGCTAGCGGGAGGGATTCAGATACGCAGTATTTT.

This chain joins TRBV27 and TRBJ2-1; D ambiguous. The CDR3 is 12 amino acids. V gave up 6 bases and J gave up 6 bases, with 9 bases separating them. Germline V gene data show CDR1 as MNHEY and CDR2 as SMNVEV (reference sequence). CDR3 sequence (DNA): TGTGCCAGCAGCCCCTTTGGCAATGAGCAGTTCTTC. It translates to CASSPFGNEQFF.

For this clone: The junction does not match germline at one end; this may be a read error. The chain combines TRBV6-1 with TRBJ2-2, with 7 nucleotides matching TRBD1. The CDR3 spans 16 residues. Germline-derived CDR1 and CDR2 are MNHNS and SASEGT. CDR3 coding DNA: TGTGCCAGCAGGGAAGTAGGGGGCCCCTCCACCGGGGAGCTGTTTTTT. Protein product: CASREVGGPSTGELFF.

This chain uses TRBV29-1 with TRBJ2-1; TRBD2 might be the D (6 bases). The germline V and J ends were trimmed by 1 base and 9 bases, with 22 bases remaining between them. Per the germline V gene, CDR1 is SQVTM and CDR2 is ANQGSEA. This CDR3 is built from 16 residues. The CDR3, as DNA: TGCAGCGTTGAAGGGACTCTAGCGAAGGGCGTCACTGAGCAGTTCTTC. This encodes CSVEGTLAKGVTEQFF.

CDR3 in amino acids: CASSSGTDTQYF. Here the CDR3 DNA reads TGTGCCAGCAGCTCTGGCACAGATACGCAGTATTTT. The rearrangement joins TRBV13 to TRBJ2-3; D is undetermined. This CDR3 has 12 amino acids. Germline V gene sequence: CDR1 PRHDT, CDR2 FYEKMQ (reference sequence). With 4 bases removed from V and 1 base from J, the gap between germline ends came to 3 bases.

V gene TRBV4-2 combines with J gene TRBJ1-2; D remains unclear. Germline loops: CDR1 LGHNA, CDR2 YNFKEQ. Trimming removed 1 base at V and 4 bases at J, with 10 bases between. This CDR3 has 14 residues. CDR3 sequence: CASSQVGTAYGYTF. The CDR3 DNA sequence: TGTGCCAGCAGCCAAGTCGGCACAGCCTATGGCTACACCTTC.

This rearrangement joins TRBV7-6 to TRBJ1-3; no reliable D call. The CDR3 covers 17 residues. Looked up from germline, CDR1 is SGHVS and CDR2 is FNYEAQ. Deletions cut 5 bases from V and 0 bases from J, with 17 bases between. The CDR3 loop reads CASSPRPGSTSGNTIYF. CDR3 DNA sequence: TGTGCCAGCAGCCCCCGTCCCGGCTCTACCTCTGGAAACACCATATATTTT.

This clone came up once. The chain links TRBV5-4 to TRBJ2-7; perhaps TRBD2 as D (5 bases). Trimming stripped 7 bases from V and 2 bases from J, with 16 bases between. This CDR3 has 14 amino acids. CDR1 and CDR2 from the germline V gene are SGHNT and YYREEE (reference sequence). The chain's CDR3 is CASSLGGLTYEQYF. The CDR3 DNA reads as TGTGCCAGCTCACTAGGCGGGCTAACCTACGAGCAGTACTTC.

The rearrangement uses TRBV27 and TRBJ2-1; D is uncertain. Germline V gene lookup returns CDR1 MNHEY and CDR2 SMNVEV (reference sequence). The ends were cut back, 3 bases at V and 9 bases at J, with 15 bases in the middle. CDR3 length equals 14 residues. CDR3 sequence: CASSLAPTLLEQFF. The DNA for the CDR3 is TGTGCCAGCAGTTTGGCCCCGACTCTTCTTGAGCAGTTCTTC.